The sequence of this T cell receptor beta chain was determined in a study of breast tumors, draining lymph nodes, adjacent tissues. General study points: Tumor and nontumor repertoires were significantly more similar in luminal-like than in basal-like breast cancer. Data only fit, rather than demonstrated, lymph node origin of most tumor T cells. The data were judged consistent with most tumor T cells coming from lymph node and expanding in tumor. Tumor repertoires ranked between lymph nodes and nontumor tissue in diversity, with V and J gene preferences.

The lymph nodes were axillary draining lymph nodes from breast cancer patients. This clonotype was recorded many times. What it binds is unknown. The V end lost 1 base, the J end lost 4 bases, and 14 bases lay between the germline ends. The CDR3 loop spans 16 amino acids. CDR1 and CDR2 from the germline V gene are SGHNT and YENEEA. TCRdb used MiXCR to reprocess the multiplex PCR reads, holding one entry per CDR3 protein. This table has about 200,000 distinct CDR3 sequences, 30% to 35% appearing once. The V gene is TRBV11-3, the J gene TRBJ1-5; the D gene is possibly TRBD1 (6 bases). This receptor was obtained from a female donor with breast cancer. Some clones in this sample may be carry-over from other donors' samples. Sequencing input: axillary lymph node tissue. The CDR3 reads CASSLVRGGGNQPQHF. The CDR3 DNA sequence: TGTGCCAGCAGCTTAGTAAGGGGGGGAGGGAATCAGCCCCAGCATTTT.